This TCR beta chain was sequenced during a study of cytomegalovirus exposure and HLA in healthy donors. Donors had nominal health at sampling but likely had unrecorded immune exposures. PCR primers comprised 60 Vbeta and 13 Jbeta primers. Clones were read by immunoSEQ multiplex PCR, and TCRdb kept only the in-frame ones, dropping some. This table has some 66,000 clones, roughly 80% appearing once. The CDR3 loop spans 15 amino acids. The germline V gene encodes CDR1 MNHNS and CDR2 SASEGT. J gave up 7 bases and V 3 bases, and 2 bases lay outside the gene matches. Sequenced: PBMCs. The clonotype was recovered from a woman aged 25 to 39 in good health and CMV-seronegative. The gene calls are TRBV6-1 and TRBJ2-1, with 14 bases lining up with TRBD2. For the CDR3, the DNA is TGTGCCAGCAGTGAGACTAGCGGGGGGGGAAATGAGCAGTTCTTC. Protein product: CASSETSGGGNEQFF.